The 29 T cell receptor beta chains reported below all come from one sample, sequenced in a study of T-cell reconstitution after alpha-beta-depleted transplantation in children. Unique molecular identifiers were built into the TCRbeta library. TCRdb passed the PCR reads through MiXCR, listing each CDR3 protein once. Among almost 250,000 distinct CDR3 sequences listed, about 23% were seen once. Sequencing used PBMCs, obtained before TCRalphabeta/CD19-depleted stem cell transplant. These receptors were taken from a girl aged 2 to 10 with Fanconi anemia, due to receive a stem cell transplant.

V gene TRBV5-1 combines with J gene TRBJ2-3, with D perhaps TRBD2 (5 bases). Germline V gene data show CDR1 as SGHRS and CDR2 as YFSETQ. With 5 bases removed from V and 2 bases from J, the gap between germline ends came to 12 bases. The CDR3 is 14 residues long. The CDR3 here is CASRREPTTDTQYF. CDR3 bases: TGCGCCAGCAGGAGGGAACCGACCACAGATACGCAGTATTTT.

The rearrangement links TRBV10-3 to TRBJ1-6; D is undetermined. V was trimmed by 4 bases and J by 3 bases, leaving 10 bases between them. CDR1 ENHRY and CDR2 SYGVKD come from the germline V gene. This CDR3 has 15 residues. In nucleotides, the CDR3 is TGTGCCATCAGTGTCGACGGAGTCTATAATTCACCCCTCCACTTT. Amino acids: CAISVDGVYNSPLHF.

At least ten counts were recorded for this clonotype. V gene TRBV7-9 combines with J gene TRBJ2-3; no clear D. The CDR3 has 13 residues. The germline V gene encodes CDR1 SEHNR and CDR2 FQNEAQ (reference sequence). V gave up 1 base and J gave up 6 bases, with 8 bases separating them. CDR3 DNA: TGTGCCAGCAGCTTAGGGCTTGGGGATACGCAGTATTTT. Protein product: CASSLGLGDTQYF.

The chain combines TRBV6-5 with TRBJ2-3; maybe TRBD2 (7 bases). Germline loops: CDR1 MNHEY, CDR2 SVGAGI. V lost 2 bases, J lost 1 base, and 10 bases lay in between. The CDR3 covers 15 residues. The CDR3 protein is CASSYVGGRTDTQYF. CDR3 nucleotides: TGTGCCAGCAGTTACGTCGGGGGGCGCACAGATACGCAGTATTTT.

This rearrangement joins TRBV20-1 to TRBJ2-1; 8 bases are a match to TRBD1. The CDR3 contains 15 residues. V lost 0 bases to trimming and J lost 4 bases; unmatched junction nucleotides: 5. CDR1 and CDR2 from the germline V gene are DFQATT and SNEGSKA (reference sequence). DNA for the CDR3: TGCAGTGCTAGAGATGACAGGGGCCATTACAATGAGCAGTTCTTC. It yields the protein CSARDDRGHYNEQFF.

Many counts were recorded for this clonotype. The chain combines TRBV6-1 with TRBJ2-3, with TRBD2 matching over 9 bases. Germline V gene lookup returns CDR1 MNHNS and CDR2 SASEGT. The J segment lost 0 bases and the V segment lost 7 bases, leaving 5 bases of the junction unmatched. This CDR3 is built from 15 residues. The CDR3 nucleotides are TGTGCCAGCACTAAGCGGGGGGCTAGCACAGATACGCAGTATTTT. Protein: CASTKRGASTDTQYF.

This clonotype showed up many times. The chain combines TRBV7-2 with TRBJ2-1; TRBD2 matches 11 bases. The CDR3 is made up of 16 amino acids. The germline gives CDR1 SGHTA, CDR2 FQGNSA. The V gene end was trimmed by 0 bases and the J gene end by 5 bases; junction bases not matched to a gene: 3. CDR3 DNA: TGTGCCAGCAGCTTAGCCGGGACTAGCGGACACAATGAGCAGTTCTTC. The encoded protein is CASSLAGTSGHNEQFF.

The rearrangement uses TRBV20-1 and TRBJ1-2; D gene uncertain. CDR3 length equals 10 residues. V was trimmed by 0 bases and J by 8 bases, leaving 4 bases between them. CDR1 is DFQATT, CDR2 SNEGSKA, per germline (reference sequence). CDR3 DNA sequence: TGCAGTGCTAGAGATGGGGGCTACACCTTC. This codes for CSARDGGYTF.

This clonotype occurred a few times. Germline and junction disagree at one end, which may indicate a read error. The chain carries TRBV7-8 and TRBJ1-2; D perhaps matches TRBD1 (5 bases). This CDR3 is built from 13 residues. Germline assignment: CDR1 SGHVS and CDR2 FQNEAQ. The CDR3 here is CASSLAVSRVLQF. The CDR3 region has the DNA TGTGCCAGCAGCTTAGCAGTGAGCAGGGTTCTTCAATTC.

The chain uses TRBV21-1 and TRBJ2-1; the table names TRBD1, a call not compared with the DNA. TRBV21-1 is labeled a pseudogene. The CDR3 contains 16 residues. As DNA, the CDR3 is TGTGCCAGCAGCAAAGCGCAGGGGGCCTCCTACAATGAGCAGTTCTTC. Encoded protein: CASSKAQGASYNEQFF.

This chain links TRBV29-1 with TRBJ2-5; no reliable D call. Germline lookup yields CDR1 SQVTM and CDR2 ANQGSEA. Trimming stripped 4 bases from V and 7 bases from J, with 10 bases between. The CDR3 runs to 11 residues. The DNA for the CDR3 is TGCAGCGTTGGGCATCCGGGGACCCAGTACTTC. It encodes CSVGHPGTQYF. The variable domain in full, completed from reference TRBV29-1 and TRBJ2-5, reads SAVISQKPSRDICQRGTSLTIQCQVDSQVTMMFWYRQQPGQSLTLIATANQGSEATYESGFVIDKFPISRPNLTFSTLTVSNMSPEDSSIYLCSVGHPGTQYFGPGTRLLVL.

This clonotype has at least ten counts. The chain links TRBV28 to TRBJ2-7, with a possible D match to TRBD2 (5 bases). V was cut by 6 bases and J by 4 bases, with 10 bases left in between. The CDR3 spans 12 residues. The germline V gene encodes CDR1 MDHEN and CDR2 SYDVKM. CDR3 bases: TGTGCCAGCAGCCGAGGGCTATACGAGCAGTACTTC. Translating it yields CASSRGLYEQYF.

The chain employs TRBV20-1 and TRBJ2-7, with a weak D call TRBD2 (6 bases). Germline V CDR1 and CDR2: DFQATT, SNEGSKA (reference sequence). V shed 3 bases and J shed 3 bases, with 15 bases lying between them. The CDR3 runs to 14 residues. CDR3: CSASSPSDIYEQYF. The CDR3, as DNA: TGCAGTGCTAGTTCGCCTAGCGATATCTACGAGCAGTACTTC.

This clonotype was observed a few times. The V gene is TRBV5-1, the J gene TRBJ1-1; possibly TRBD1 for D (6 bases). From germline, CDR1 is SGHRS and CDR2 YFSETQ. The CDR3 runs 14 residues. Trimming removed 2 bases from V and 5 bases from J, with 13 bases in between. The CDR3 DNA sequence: TGCGCCAGCAGCTTCCAGGGGTTAGGGACTGAAGCTTTCTTT. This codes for CASSFQGLGTEAFF.

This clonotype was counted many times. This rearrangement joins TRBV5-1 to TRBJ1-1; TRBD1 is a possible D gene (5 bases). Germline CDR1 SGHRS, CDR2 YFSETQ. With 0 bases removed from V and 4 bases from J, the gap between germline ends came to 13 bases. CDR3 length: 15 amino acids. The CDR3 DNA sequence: TGCGCCAGCAGCTTGGTCCCGGGGCTGGGCACTGAAGCTTTCTTT. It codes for CASSLVPGLGTEAFF.

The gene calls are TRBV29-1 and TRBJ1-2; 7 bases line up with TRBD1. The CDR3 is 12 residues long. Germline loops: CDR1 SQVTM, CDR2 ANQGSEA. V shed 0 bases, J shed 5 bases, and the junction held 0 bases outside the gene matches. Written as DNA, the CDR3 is TGCAGCGTTGAAGAGGGACAGTATGGCTACACCTTC. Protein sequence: CSVEEGQYGYTF.

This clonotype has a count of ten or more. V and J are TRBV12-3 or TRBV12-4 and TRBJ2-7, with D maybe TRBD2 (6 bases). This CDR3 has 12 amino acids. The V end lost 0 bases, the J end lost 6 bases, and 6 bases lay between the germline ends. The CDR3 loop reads CASSLAGSEQYF. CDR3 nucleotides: TGTGCCAGCAGTTTAGCCGGGAGCGAGCAGTACTTC.

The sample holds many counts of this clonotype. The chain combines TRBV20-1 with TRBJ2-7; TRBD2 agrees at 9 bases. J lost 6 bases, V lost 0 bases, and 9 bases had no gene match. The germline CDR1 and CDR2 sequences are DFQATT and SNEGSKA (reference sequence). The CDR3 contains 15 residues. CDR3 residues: CSARDRRGGLSEQYF. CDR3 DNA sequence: TGCAGTGCTAGAGATCGGCGGGGGGGCCTGTCCGAGCAGTACTTC.

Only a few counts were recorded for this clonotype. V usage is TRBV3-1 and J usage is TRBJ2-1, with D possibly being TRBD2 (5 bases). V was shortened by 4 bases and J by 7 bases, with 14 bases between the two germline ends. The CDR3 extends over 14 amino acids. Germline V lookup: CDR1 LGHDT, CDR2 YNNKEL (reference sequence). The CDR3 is CASSPVPGRNEQFF. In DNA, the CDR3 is TGTGCCAGCAGCCCGGTACCGGGAAGAAATGAGCAGTTCTTC.

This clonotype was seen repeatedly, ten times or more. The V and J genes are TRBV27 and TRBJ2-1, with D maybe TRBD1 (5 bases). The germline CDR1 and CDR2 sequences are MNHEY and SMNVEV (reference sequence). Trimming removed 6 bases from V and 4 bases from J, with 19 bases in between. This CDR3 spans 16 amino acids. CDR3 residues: CASSLLMGLQYNEQFF. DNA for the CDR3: TGTGCCAGCAGCCTCTTGATGGGGCTACAGTACAATGAGCAGTTCTTC.

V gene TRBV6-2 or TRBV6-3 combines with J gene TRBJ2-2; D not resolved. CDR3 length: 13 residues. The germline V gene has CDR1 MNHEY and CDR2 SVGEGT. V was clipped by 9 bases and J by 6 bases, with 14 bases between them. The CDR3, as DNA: TGTGCCAGTTGCACAGTGGTACCCGGGGAGCTGTTTTTT. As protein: CASCTVVPGELFF.

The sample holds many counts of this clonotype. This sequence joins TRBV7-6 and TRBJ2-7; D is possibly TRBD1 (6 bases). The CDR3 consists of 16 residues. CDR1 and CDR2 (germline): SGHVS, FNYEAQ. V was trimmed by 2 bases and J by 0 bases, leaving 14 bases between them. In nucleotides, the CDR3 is TGTGCCAGCAGCTTATCGTCGACAGGAGCCTCCTACGAGCAGTACTTC. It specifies CASSLSSTGASYEQYF.

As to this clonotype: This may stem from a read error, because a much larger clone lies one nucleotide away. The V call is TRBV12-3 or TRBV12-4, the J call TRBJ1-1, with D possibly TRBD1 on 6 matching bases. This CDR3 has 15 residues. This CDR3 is CSSTRGTGRNTEAFF. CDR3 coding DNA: TGTTCCAGCACCCGAGGAACAGGGCGGAACACTGAAGCTTTCTTT.

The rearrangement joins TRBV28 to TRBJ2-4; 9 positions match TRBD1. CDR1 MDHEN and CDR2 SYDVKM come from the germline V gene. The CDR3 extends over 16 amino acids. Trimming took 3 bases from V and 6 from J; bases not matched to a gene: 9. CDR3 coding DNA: TGTGCCAGCAGTTTTGGCACAGGGGGCACGGGAAACATTCAGTACTTC. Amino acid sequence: CASSFGTGGTGNIQYF.

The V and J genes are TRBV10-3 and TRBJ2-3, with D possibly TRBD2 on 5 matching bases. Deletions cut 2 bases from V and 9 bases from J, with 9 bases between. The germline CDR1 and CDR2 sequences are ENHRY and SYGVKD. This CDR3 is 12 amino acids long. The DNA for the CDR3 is TGTGCCATCAGTGAGCTGAGGGCGACGCAGTATTTT. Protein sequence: CAISELRATQYF.

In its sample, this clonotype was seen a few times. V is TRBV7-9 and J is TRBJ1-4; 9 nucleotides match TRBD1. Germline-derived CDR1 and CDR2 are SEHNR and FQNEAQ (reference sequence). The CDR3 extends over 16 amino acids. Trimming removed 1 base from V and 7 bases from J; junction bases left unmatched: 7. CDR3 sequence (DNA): TGTGCCAGCAGCTTAGTCCCCGGGACAGGGAGTGAAAAACTGTTTTTT. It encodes CASSLVPGTGSEKLFF. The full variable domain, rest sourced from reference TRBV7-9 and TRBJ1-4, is DTGVSQNPRHKITKRGQNVTFRCDPISEHNRLYWYRQTLGQGPEFLTYFQNEAQLEKSRLLSDRFSAERPKGSFSTLEIQRTEQGDSAMYLCASSLVPGTGSEKLFFGSGTQLSVL.

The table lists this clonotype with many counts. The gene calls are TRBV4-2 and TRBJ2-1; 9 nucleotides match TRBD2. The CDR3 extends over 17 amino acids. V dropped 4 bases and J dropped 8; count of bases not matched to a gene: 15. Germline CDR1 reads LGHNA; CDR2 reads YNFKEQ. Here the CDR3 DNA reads TGTGCCAGCAGCCCACCTAGCGGGACCGACCTACTCGATGAGCAGTTCTTC. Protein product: CASSPPSGTDLLDEQFF.

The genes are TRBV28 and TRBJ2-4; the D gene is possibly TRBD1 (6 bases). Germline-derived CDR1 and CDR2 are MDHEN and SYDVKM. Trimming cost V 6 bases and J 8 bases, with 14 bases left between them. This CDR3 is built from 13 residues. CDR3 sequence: CASSTGTRDIQYF. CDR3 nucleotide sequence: TGTGCCAGCAGCACCGGGACAAGGGACATTCAGTACTTC.

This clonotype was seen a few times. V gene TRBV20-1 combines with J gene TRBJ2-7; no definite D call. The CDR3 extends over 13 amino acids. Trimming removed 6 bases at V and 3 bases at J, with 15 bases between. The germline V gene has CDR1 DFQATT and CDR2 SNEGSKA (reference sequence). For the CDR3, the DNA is TGCAGTGCAAGGGTGGAACGAAACTACGAGCAGTACTTC. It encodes CSARVERNYEQYF.